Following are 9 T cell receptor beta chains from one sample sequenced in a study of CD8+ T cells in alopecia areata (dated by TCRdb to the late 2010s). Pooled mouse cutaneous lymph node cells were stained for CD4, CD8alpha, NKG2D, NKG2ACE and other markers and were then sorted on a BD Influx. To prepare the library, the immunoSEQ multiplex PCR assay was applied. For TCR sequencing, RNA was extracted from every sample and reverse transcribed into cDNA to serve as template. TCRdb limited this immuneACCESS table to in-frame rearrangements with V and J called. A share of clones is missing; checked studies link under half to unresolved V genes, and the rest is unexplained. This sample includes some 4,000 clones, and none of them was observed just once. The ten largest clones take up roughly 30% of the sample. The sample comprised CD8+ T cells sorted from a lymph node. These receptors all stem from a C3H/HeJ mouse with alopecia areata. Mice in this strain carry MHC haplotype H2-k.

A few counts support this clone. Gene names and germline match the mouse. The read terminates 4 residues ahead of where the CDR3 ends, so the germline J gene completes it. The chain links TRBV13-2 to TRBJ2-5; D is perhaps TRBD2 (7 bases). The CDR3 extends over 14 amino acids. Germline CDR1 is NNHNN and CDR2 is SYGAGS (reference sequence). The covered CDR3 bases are TGTGCCAGCGGTGATGCGAGGGGGGGGGAC. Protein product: CASGDARGGD. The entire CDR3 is CASGDARGGDTQYF.

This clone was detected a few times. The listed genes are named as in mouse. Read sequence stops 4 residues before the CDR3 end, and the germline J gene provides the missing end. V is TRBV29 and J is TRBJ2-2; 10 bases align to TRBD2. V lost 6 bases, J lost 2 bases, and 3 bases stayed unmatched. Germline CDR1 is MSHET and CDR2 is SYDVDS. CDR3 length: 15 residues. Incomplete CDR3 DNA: TGTGCTAGCAGCTCTGGGGGGGCGAACACCGGG. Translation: CASSSGGANTG. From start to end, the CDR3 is CASSSGGANTGQLYF.

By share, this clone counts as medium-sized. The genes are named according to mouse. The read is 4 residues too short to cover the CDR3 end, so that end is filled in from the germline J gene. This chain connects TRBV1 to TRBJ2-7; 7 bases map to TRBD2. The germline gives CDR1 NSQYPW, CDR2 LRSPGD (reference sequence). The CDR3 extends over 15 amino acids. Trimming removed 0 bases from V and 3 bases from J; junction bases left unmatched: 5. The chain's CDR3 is CTCSADAWGYYEQYF. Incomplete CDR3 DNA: TGCACCTGCAGTGCAGATGCCTGGGGGTACTAT.

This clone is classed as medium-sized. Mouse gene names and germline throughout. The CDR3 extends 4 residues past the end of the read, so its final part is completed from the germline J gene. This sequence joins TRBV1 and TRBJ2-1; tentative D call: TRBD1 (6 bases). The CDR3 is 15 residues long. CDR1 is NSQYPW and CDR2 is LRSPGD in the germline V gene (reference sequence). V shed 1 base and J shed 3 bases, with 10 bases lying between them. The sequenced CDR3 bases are TGCACCTGCAGTGCAGGGGACAAAATCTATGCT. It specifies CTCSAGDKIYA. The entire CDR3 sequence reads CTCSAGDKIYAEQFF.

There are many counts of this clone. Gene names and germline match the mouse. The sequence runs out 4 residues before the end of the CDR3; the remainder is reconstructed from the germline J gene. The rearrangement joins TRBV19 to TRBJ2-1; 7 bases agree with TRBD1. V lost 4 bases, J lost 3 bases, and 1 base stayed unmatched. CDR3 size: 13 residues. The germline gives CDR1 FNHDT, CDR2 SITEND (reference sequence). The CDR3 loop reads CASSGDSYAEQFF. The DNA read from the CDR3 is TGTGCCAGCAGTGGGGACAGCTATGCT.

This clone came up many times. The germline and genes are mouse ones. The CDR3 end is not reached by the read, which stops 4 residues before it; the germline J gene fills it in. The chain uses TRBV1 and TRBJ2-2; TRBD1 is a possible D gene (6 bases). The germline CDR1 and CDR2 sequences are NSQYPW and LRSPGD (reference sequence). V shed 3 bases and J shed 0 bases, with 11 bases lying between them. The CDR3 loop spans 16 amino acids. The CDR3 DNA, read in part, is TGCACCTGCAGTGCGGACAGAAAAACAAACACCGGG. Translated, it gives CTCSADRKTNTG. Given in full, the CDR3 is CTCSADRKTNTGQLYF.

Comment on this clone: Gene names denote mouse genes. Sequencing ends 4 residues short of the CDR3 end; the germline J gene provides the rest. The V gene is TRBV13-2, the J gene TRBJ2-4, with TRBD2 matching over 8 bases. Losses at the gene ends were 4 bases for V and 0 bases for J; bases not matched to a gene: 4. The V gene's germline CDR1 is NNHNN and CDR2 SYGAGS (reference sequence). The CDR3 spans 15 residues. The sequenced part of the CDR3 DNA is TGTGCCAGCGGTCCTGGGGGGCTTAGTCAAAAC. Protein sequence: CASGPGGLSQN. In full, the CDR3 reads CASGPGGLSQNTLYF.

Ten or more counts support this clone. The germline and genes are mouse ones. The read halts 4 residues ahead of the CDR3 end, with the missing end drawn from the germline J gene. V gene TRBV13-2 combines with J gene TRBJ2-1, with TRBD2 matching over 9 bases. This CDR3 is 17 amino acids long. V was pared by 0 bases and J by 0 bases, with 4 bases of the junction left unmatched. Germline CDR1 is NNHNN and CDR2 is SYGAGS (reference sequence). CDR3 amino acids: CASGDAGLGINYAEQFF. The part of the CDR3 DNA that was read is TGTGCCAGCGGTGATGCAGGACTGGGGATTAACTATGCT.

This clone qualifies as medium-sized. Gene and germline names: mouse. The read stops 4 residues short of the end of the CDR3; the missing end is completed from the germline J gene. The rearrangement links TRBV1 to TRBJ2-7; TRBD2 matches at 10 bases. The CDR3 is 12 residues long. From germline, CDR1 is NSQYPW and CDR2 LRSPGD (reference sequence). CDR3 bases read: TGCACCTGCAGGGGACTGGGGAAT. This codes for CTCRGLGN. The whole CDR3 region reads CTCRGLGNEQYF.